The 2 T cell receptor beta chains given below trace back to one sample, sequenced in a study of Graves' ophthalmopathy and Graves' hyperthyroidism. Amplified material comprised TCR beta CDR3 regions derived from RNA transcripts. First-round RT-PCR with HTBI primers preceded a second-round multiplex PCR. TCRdb fed the multiplex PCR reads into MiXCR, producing one record per CDR3 protein. The repertoire holds approximately 410,000 distinct CDR3 sequences, roughly 15% seen once, with approximately 7% in the top ten. Material for sequencing was peripheral blood. Source of these receptors: a woman aged 18-29 years with stable Graves' hyperthyroidism.

This clonotype was recorded at least ten times. The rearrangement uses TRBV12-3 or TRBV12-4 and TRBJ1-2; 7 nucleotides line up with TRBD1. V was clipped by 6 bases and J by 6 bases; unmatched bases: 10. The CDR3 extends over 14 amino acids. The CDR3 spells CASSLRAQGNGYTF. The CDR3 DNA sequence: TGTGCCAGCAGCCTAAGGGCACAGGGGAATGGCTACACCTTC.

In its sample, this clonotype was seen many times. V is TRBV7-9 and J is TRBJ2-7; weak D call: TRBD2 (6 bases). Trimming cost V 0 bases and J 2 bases, with 17 bases left between them. The length of the CDR3 is 17 residues. Germline assignment: CDR1 SEHNR and CDR2 FQNEAQ (reference sequence). CDR3 in DNA: TGTGCCAGCAGCTTAGCGCGGTTGGAGGGGCGCACCTACGAGCAGTACTTC. Translation: CASSLARLEGRTYEQYF.